This T cell receptor (beta chain) was recovered during a study of cytomegalovirus exposure and HLA in healthy donors. Points on this clone: Its antigen is unknown.

The study, taken as a whole, reports: 87-base-pair reads could not separate some V segments, including TRBV6-2 and TRBV6-3.

Use of 60 Vbeta and 13 Jbeta primers characterized the PCR. Some clones are missing from TCRdb's copy, which holds only in-frame ones; the method was immunoSEQ multiplex PCR. This sample has 100,000 to 150,000 clones, with 83% found just once. The trim removed 3 bases at V and 6 bases at J, leaving 8 bases unmatched. The CDR3 contains 16 residues. Looked up from germline, CDR1 is SGDLS and CDR2 is YYNGEE. This TCR derives from a woman aged 40 to 49 in good health and CMV-seropositive. The V and J genes are TRBV9 and TRBJ2-2, with 10 nucleotides matching TRBD2. The sequencing sample was made of PBMCs. CDR3 bases: TGTGCCAGCAGCGGAGAGACTAGCGGGTTTCCCGGGGAGCTGTTTTTT. Translation: CASSGETSGFPGELFF.